This T cell receptor beta chain was sequenced during a study of Ad26.COV2.S vaccination and SARS-CoV-2 variants. Treatment described: 15 to 20 received Ad26.COV2.S at low or high dose, single or two shots; about 5 received placebo; per-sample allocation not given. Sampling occurred on day 63 after the first vaccine or placebo injection. V was clipped by 2 bases and J by 9 bases, with 5 bases between them. CDR1 is SEHNR, CDR2 FQNEAQ, per germline (reference sequence). The CDR3 contains 11 residues. The assay was immunoSEQ multiplex PCR, and TCRdb's table has in-frame clones only and misses some. The sample shows over 400,000 clones, about nine tenths of them seen only once.

The J gene is TRBJ2-1, the V gene TRBV7-9; D is ambiguous. The sequence was collected from a person aged 18-60 years who received the Ad26.COV2.S COVID-19 vaccine or a placebo. This sample comprised peripheral blood, obtained in a trial of Ad26.COV2.S vaccine versus placebo. This CDR3 is CASSLSVEQFF. The DNA for the CDR3 is TGTGCCAGCAGCTTAAGTGTTGAGCAGTTCTTC.